The T cell receptor beta chain described here comes from a study of T cells after posttransplantation cyclophosphamide. Germline CDR1 SGDLS, CDR2 YYNGEE. V gave up 3 bases and J gave up 3 bases, with 16 bases separating them. The CDR3 has 15 amino acids. The related graft donor's blood sample was taken on the day of bone marrow donation. The assay was immunoSEQ multiplex PCR, and TCRdb's table has in-frame clones only and misses some. Found here are roughly 18,000 clones, approximately 87% of them singletons; the top ten hold under 10%. On this clone: Its antigen is not known.

General study findings and limits: Later post-transplant blood repertoires were often dominated by donor CD8+ memory clones. Blood and skin or GI T cell repertoires showed limited TRB overlap.

The chain uses TRBV9 and TRBJ2-7; D is possibly TRBD1 (6 bases). The receptor's source is a man aged 25 to 40 in good health and a related stem cell transplant donor. The sequencing input was memory CD4+ T cells sorted from blood. The CDR3 coding sequence is TGTGCCAGCAGCGCTGCGACAGGTGCCCACTACGAGCAGTACTTC. Translated: CASSAATGAHYEQYF.